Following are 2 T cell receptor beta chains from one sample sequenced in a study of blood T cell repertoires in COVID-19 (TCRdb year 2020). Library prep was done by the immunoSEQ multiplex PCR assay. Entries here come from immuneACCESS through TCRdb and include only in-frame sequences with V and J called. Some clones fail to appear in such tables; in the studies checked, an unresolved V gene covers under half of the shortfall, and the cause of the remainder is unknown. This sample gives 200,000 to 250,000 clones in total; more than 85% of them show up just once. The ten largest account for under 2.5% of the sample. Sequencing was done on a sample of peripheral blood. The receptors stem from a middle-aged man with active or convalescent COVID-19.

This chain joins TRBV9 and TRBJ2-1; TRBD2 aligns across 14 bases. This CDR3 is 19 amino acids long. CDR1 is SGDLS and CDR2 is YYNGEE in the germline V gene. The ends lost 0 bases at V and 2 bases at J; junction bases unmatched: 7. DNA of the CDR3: TGTGCCAGCAGCGTAGACGCGACTAGCGGGAGGGCCGCCTACAATGAGCAGTTCTTC. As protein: CASSVDATSGRAAYNEQFF.

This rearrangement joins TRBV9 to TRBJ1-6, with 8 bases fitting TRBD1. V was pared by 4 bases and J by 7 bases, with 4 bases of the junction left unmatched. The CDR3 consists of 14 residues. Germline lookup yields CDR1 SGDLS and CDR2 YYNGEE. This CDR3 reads CASSPRQGNSPLHF. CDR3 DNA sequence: TGTGCCAGCAGCCCCCGACAGGGGAATTCACCCCTCCACTTT.